This T cell receptor (beta chain) derives from a study of CD8 T cells in ankylosing spondylitis. With regard to this clonotype: Its antigen is undetermined.

Study observations and caveats: What appeared characteristic of ankylosing spondylitis blood was a TCR beta motif of 7 or 8 highly homologous variants.

TCRdb re-called the 5' RACE reads through MiXCR, storing one row per CDR3 protein. The table shows around 390,000 distinct CDR3 sequences, with about a fifth occurring only once. The sample was blood, either unsorted or a sorted T cell fraction (not recorded which). The sequence was obtained from a male donor with ankylosing spondylitis.

CDR3 sequence: CSVGMDMNTEAFF. The CDR3 coding sequence is TGCAGCGTTGGGATGGACATGAACACTGAAGCTTTCTTT. The chain recombines TRBV29-1 with TRBJ1-1; maybe TRBD1 (5 bases). The CDR3 has 13 residues. Trimming pared 4 bases from V and 0 bases from J, leaving 9 bases between. The germline V gene has CDR1 SQVTM and CDR2 ANQGSEA.